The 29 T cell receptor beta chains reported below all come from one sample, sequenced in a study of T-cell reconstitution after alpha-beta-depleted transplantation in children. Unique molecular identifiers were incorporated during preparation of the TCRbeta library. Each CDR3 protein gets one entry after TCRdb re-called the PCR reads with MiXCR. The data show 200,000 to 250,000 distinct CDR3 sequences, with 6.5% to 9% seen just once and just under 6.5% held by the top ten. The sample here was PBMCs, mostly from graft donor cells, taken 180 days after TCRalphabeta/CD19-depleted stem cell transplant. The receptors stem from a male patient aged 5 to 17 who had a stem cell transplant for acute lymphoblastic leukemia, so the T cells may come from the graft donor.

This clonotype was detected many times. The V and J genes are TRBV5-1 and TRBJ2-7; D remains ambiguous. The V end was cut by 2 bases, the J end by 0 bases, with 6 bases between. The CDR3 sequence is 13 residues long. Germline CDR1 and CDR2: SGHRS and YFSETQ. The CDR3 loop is CASSFEASYEQYF. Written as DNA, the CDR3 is TGCGCCAGCAGCTTTGAAGCCTCCTACGAGCAGTACTTC.

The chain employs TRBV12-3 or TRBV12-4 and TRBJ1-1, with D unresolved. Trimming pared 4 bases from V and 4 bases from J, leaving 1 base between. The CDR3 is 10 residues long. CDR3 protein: CASSSTEAFF. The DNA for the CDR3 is TGTGCCAGCAGTTCCACTGAAGCTTTCTTT.

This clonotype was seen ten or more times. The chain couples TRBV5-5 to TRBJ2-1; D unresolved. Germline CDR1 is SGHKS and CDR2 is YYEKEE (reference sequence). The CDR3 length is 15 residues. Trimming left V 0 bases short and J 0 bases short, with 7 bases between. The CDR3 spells CASSLVRSSYNEQFF. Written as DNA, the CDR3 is TGTGCCAGCAGCTTGGTTCGCAGCTCCTACAATGAGCAGTTCTTC.

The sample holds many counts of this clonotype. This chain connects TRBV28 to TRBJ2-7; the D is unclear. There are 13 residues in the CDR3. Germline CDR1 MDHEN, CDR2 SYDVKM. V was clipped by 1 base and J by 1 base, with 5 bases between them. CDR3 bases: TGTGCCAGCAGTTTATCCCCGTCCTACGAGCAGTACTTC. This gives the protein CASSLSPSYEQYF.

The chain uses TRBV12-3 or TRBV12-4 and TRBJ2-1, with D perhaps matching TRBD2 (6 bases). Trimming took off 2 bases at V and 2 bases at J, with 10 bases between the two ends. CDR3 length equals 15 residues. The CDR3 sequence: CASSLSGRTYNEQFF. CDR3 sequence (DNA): TGTGCCAGCAGTTTAAGTGGGAGGACCTACAATGAGCAGTTCTTC.

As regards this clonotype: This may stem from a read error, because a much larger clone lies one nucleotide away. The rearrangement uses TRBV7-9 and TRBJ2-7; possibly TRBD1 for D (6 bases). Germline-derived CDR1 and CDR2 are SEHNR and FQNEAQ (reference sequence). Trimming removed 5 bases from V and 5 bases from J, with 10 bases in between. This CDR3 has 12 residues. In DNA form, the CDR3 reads TGTGCCAGCAGCACACAGGGCCACGAGCAGTACTTC. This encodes CASSTQGHEQYF.

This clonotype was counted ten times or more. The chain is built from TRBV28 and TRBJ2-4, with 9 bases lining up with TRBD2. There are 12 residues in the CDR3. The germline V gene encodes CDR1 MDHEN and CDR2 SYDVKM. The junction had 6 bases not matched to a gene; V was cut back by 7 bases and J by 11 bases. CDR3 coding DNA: TGTGCCAGCATCACGCGGGGGGGCGTTCAGTACTTC. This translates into CASITRGGVQYF.

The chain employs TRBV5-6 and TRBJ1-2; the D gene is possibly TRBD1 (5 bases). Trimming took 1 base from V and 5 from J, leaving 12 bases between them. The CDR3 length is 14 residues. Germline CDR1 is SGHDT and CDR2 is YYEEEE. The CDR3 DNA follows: TGTGCCAGCAGCTTGAAGCAGGGCATTTATGGCTACACCTTC. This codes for CASSLKQGIYGYTF.

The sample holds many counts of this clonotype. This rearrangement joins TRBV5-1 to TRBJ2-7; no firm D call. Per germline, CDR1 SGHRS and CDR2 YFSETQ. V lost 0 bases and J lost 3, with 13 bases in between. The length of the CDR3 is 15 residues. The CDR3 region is CASSLEGPLIYEQYF. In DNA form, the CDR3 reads TGCGCCAGCAGCTTGGAAGGGCCCTTGATCTACGAGCAGTACTTC.

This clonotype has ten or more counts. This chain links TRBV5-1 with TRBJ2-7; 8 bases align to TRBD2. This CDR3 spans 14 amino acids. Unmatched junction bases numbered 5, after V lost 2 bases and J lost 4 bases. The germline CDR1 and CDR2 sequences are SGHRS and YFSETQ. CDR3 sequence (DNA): TGCGCCAGCAGCTTCCAGCGGGAGCCGTACGAGCAGTACTTC. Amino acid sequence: CASSFQREPYEQYF.

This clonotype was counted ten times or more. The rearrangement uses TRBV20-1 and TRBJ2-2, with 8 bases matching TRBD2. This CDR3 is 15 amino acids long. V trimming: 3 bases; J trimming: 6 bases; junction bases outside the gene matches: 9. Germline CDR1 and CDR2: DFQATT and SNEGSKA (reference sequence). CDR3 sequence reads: CSASGPAGAAGELFF. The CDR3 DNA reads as TGCAGTGCTAGCGGCCCAGCGGGGGCGGCCGGGGAGCTGTTTTTT.

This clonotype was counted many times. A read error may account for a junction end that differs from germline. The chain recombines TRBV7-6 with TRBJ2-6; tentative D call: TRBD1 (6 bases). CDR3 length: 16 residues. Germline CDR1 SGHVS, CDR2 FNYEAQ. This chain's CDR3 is CASSPSGHIGASVLTF. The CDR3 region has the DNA TGTGCCAGCAGCCCCTCGGGACACATCGGCGCCAGCGTCCTGACTTTC.

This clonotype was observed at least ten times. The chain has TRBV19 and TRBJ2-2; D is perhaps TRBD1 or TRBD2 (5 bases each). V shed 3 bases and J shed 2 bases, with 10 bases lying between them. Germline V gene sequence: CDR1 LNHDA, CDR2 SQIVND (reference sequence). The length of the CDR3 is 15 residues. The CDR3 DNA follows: TGTGCCAGTAGTATTTGGGACCGCAACACCGGGGAGCTGTTTTTT. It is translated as CASSIWDRNTGELFF.

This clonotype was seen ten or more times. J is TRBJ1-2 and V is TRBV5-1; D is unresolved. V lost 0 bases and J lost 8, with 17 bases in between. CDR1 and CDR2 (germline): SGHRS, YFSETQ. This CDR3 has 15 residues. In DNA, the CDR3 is TGCGCCAGCAGCTTGGCTCTGAGATTGTTCGACGGCTACACCTTC. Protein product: CASSLALRLFDGYTF.

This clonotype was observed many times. The CDR3 spells CASSGTSSVSFYEQYF. The CDR3 DNA is TGTGCCAGCAGCGGAACATCTAGCGTCTCCTTCTACGAGCAGTACTTC. The rearrangement links TRBV5-4 to TRBJ2-7; weak D call: TRBD2 (6 bases). There are 16 residues in the CDR3. Germline V gives CDR1 SGHNT, CDR2 YYREEE (reference sequence). V lost 4 bases and J lost 3, with 20 bases in between.

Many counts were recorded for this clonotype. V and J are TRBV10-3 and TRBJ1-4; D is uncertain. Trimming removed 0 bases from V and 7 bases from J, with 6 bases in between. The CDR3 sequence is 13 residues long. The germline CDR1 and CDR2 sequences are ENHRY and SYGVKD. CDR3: CAISESDTEKLFF. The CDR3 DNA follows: TGTGCCATCAGTGAGTCCGATACTGAAAAACTGTTTTTT.

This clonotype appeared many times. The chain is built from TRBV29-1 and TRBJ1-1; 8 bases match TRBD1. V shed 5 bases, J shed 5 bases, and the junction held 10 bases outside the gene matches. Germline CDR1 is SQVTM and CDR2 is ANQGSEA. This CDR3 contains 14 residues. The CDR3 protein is CSVRSGQGGTEAFF. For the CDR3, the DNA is TGCAGCGTTCGATCCGGACAGGGAGGGACTGAAGCTTTCTTT.

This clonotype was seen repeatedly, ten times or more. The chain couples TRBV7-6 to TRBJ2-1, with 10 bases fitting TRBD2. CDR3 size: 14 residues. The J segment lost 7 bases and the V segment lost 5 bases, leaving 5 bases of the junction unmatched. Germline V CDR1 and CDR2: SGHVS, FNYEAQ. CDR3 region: CASSLRSGRNEQFF. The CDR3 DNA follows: TGTGCCAGCAGCCTACGTAGCGGGAGGAATGAGCAGTTCTTC. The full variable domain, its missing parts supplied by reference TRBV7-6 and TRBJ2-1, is GAGVSQSPRYKVTKRGQDVALRCDPISGHVSLYWYRQALGQGPEFLTYFNYEAQQDKSGLPNDRFSAERPEGSISTLTIQRTEQRDSAMYRCASSLRSGRNEQFFGPGTRLTVL.

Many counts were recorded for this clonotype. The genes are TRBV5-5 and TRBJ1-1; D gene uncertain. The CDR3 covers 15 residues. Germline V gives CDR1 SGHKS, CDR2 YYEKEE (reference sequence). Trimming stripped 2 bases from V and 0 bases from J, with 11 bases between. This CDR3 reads CASSFWTGMNTEAFF. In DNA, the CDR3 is TGTGCCAGCAGCTTCTGGACGGGAATGAACACTGAAGCTTTCTTT.

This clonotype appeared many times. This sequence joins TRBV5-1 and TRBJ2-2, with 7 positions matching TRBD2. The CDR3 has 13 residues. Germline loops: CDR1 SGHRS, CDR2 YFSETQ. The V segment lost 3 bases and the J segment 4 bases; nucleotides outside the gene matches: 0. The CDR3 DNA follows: TGCGCCAGCAGCTGGGGGGGCACCGGGGAGCTGTTTTTT. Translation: CASSWGGTGELFF.

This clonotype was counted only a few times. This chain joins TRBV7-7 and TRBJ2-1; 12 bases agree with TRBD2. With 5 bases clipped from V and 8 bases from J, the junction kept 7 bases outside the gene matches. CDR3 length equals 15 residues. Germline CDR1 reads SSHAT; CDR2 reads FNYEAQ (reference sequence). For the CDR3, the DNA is TGTGCCAGCAGCCTTGGACTAGCGGGGAGCGATGAGCAGTTCTTC. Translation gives CASSLGLAGSDEQFF.

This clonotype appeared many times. CDR3 loop: CASSLGAKNRALYEQYF. The CDR3 coding sequence is TGTGCCAGCAGCTTAGGAGCCAAAAACAGGGCCCTCTACGAGCAGTACTTC. V and J are TRBV7-2 and TRBJ2-7, with a possible D match to TRBD1 (6 bases). Germline CDR1 and CDR2: SGHTA and FQGNSA. The CDR3 totals 17 residues. The germline V and J ends were trimmed by 1 base and 3 bases, with 19 bases remaining between them.

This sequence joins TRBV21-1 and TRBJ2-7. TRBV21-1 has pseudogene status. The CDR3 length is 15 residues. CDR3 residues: CASSIPQTPLLEQYF. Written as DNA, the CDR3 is TGTGCCAGCAGTATACCACAGACTCCTCTGCTGGAGCAGTACTTC.

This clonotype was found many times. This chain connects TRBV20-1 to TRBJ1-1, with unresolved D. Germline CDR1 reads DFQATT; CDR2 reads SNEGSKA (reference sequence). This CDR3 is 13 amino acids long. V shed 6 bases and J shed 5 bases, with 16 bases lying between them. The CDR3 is CSALGPGQTEAFF. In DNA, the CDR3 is TGCAGTGCCTTAGGGCCGGGTCAAACTGAAGCTTTCTTT.

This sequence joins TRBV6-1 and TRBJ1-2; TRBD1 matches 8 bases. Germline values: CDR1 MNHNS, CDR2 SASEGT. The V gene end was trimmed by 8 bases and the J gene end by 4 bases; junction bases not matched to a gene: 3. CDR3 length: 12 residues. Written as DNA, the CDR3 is TGTGCCAGCCAGGGGACAGGCTATGGCTACACCTTC. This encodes CASQGTGYGYTF.

CDR3 DNA: TGTGCCAGCAGCTTGCCAGGAACCCTCGACACTGAAGCTTTCTTT. It yields the protein CASSLPGTLDTEAFF. The V and J genes are TRBV5-4 and TRBJ1-1, with D hard to call. Germline V gene data show CDR1 as SGHNT and CDR2 as YYREEE (reference sequence). V was cut by 1 base and J by 3 bases, with 13 bases left in between. The CDR3 spans 15 residues.

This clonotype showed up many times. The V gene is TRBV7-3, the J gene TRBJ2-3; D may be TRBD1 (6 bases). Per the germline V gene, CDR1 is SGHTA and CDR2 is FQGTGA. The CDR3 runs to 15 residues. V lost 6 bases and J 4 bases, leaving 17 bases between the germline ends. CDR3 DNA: TGTGCCAGCAGTTTACAGGGTGGATTGGCAGATACGCAGTATTTT. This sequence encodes CASSLQGGLADTQYF.

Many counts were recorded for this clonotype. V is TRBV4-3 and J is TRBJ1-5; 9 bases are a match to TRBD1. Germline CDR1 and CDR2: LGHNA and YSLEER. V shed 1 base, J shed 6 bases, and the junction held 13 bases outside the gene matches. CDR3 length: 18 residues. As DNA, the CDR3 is TGCGCCAGCAGCCAAGGAACAGGGGGCCCCGGACGGGGTCAGCCCCAGCATTTT. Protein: CASSQGTGGPGRGQPQHF.

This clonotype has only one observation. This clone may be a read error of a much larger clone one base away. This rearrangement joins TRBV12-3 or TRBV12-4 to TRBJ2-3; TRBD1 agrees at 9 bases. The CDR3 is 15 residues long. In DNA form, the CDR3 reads TGTGCCAGCAGCCTTACAGGGGGCTCATGGGATACGCGGTATTTT. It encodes CASSLTGGSWDTRYF.